The clone carrying this TCR beta chain came up a few times. TCRdb re-derived calls from the RT-PCR reads in MiXCR, one entry per CDR3 protein. The table records a few thousand distinct CDR3 sequences, 7.4% of them present only once. This CDR3 is built from 15 residues. Trimming cost V 6 bases and J 5 bases; bases outside gene matches: 5. Germline lookup yields CDR1 MNHEY and CDR2 SVGAGI. This entry belongs to a study of immune reconstitution after stem cell transplant in scleroderma. This TCR came from a male donor with systemic sclerosis. Sample acquisition took place before or after autologous hematopoietic stem cell transplantation (not recorded which). The J gene is TRBJ2-3, the V gene TRBV6-5; 13 bases line up with TRBD2. Here the CDR3 reads CASRGLAGSLDTQYF. The CDR3 nucleotides read TGTGCCAGCAGGGGACTAGCGGGGTCCTTAGATACGCAGTATTTT.